These 19 T cell receptor beta chains share one sample of origin, sequenced in a study of neoadjuvant nivolumab and ipilimumab in lung cancer (dated by TCRdb to the early 2020s). Explained via the paper, the time point label denotes: pretherapy, before neoadjuvant immune checkpoint inhibitors. The protocol used for the library was the immunoSEQ multiplex PCR assay. TCRdb retrieved this table from immuneACCESS and kept in-frame rearrangements only. Not all clones are present; in checked studies, unresolved V genes account for under half, and no reason is known for the remainder. This sample holds 30,000 to 45,000 clones; roughly nine tenths were observed only once. Clones ranked in the top ten supply approximately 3.4% of the sample. The specimen was peripheral blood, collected before neoadjuvant nivolumab, alone or with ipilimumab. The receptors originated from an adult with non-small cell lung cancer.

The rearrangement joins TRBV29-1 to TRBJ2-1, with 7 bases lining up with TRBD2. Trimming removed 2 bases from V and 4 bases from J; junction bases left unmatched: 5. The CDR3 is 14 residues long. Germline CDR1 reads SQVTM; CDR2 reads ANQGSEA. CDR3 residues: CSVERREQYNEQFF. In DNA form, the CDR3 reads TGCAGCGTTGAACGGCGGGAGCAATACAATGAGCAGTTCTTC.

By its share, this clone is medium-sized. This chain connects TRBV5-5 to TRBJ2-7; 8 bases line up with TRBD2. The CDR3 has 15 residues. Germline loops: CDR1 SGHKS, CDR2 YYEKEE (reference sequence). V shed 3 bases and J 3 bases; nucleotides not matched to a gene: 8. CDR3 residues: CASSSGLEAFYEQYF. CDR3 DNA: TGTGCCAGCAGCTCGGGACTAGAGGCGTTCTACGAGCAGTACTTC.

The V call is TRBV5-1, the J call TRBJ1-1; 9 nucleotides line up with TRBD1. With 3 bases clipped from V and 6 bases from J, the junction kept 6 bases outside the gene matches. The CDR3 contains 14 residues. Germline CDR1 and CDR2: SGHRS and YFSETQ. CDR3 in DNA: TGCGCCAGCAGCTGGGGACAGGGAGGGGCTGAAGCTTTCTTT. It codes for CASSWGQGGAEAFF.

The CDR3 coding sequence is TGTGCCAGCAGCGTGGGACTAGCGGGAAGGGTCGATGAGCAGTTCTTC. Amino acid sequence: CASSVGLAGRVDEQFF. The rearrangement links TRBV9 to TRBJ2-1, with 13 bases aligning to TRBD2. The CDR3 extends over 16 amino acids. Trimming took 2 bases from V and 8 from J; bases not matched to a gene: 7. Germline V lookup: CDR1 SGDLS, CDR2 YYNGEE.

The V call is TRBV30, the J call TRBJ2-7; no firm D call. Germline assignment: CDR1 GTSNPN and CDR2 SVGIG (reference sequence). This CDR3 has 11 residues. The V end was cut by 5 bases, the J end by 6 bases, with 11 bases between. In DNA form, the CDR3 reads TGTGCCTGGCAAACAGATACCGAGCAGTACTTC. Its translation: CAWQTDTEQYF. Full variable domain (rest looked up from reference TRBV30 and TRBJ2-7): SQTIHQWPATLVQPVGSPLSLECTVEGTSNPNLYWYRQAAGRGLQLLFYSVGIGQISSEVPQNLSASRPQDRQFILSSKKLLLSDSGFYLCAWQTDTEQYFGPGTRLTVT.

This sequence joins TRBV5-4 and TRBJ2-1, with 7 bases identical to TRBD2. CDR1 is SGHNT, CDR2 YYREEE, per germline (reference sequence). The V gene end was trimmed by 4 bases and the J gene end by 11 bases; junction bases not matched to a gene: 6. The CDR3 covers 12 residues. The CDR3 DNA reads as TGTGCCAGCAGCACATCCGGGACTAAGCAGTTCTTC. This codes for CASSTSGTKQFF. Looking up the rest from reference TRBV5-4 and TRBJ2-1 gives the full variable domain: ETGVTQSPTHLIKTRGQQVTLRCSSQSGHNTVSWYQQALGQGPQFIFQYYREEENGRGNFPPRFSGLQFPNYSSELNVNALELDDSALYLCASSTSGTKQFFGPGTRLTVL.

The chain links TRBV5-1 to TRBJ2-4; 7 bases are a match to TRBD1. The germline gives CDR1 SGHRS, CDR2 YFSETQ. V lost 4 bases and J lost 0; bases outside the gene matches: 7. CDR3 length equals 16 residues. The DNA for the CDR3 is TGCGCCAGCAGCCCGAGACAGGGCCTAGCCAAAAACATTCAGTACTTC. This translates into CASSPRQGLAKNIQYF.

The gene calls are TRBV10-3 and TRBJ2-7; maybe TRBD2 (6 bases). V dropped 4 bases and J dropped 4 bases, with 8 bases sitting between them. The CDR3 is 12 residues long. Germline V gene data show CDR1 as ENHRY and CDR2 as SYGVKD. CDR3 nucleotides: TGTGCCATCAGTGGGGCGGGATACGAGCAGTACTTC. Its protein is CAISGAGYEQYF.

The V call is TRBV7-2, the J call TRBJ2-5; TRBD1 might be the D (6 bases). The germline V gene has CDR1 SGHTA and CDR2 FQGNSA. Trimming cost V 5 bases and J 3 bases, with 16 bases left between them. CDR3 length: 15 residues. The CDR3 sequence: CASSHETGMEETQYF. DNA for the CDR3: TGTGCCAGCAGCCATGAGACAGGCATGGAAGAGACCCAGTACTTC.

The rearrangement uses TRBV9 and TRBJ2-1; possibly TRBD1 for D (7 bases). The V end lost 6 bases, the J end lost 4 bases, and 23 bases lay between the germline ends. Germline-derived CDR1 and CDR2 are SGDLS and YYNGEE. This CDR3 comprises 17 residues. The CDR3 DNA sequence: TGTGCCAGCACCCACTCCAGAGAGACAGGGACTTACAATGAGCAGTTCTTC. Its protein product is CASTHSRETGTYNEQFF.

V and J are TRBV6-5 and TRBJ2-1; D is perhaps TRBD2 (6 bases). This CDR3 has 13 amino acids. Germline V lookup: CDR1 MNHEY, CDR2 SVGAGI. Between the trimmed V and J ends, which lost 0 bases and 7 bases, there was a span of 7 bases. CDR3 coding DNA: TGTGCCAGCAGTTACTCGCGGGGAAATGAGCAGTTCTTC. As protein: CASSYSRGNEQFF.

V usage is TRBV21-1 and J usage is TRBJ2-7; TRBD1, the table's D call, lacks a check against the DNA. TRBV21-1 is a documented pseudogene. The CDR3 loop spans 12 amino acids. CDR3 sequence reads: CATWDRRYEQYF. DNA for the CDR3: TGTGCCACCTGGGACAGGAGATACGAGCAGTACTTC.

The gene calls are TRBV30 and TRBJ2-2; TRBD2 matches 9 bases. The CDR3 has 13 residues. V trimming: 5 bases; J trimming: 4 bases; junction bases outside the gene matches: 2. Germline CDR1 GTSNPN, CDR2 SVGIG (reference sequence). CDR3 amino acids: CAWAGGFTGELFF. The CDR3 coding sequence is TGTGCCTGGGCGGGGGGGTTCACCGGGGAGCTGTTTTTT.

This chain connects TRBV15 to TRBJ2-7; tentative D call: TRBD2 (5 bases). V was shortened by 0 bases and J by 9 bases, with 15 bases between the two germline ends. Per the germline V gene, CDR1 is LNHNV and CDR2 is YYDKDF (reference sequence). The CDR3 has 14 amino acids. The CDR3, as DNA: TGTGCCACCAGCAGAGATGTCGGGGAAGGAGCGCAGTACTTC. Protein sequence: CATSRDVGEGAQYF.

This chain links TRBV19 with TRBJ2-5, with unresolved D. V shed 6 bases and J shed 5 bases, with 16 bases lying between them. The CDR3 extends over 14 amino acids. Germline V gene data show CDR1 as LNHDA and CDR2 as SQIVND (reference sequence). This CDR3 is CASSPTQPGETQYF. The CDR3, as DNA: TGTGCCAGTAGCCCGACACAGCCCGGGGAGACCCAGTACTTC.

The rearrangement joins TRBV2 to TRBJ2-3; the match to TRBD1 covers 7 bases. In germline, CDR1 is SNHLY, CDR2 FYNNEI. Losses at the gene ends were 7 bases for V and 0 bases for J; bases not matched to a gene: 4. CDR3 size: 14 residues. The CDR3 here is CASIQGISTDTQYF. The CDR3 coding sequence is TGTGCCAGCATACAGGGGATCAGCACAGATACGCAGTATTTT.

The rearrangement joins TRBV11-3 to TRBJ2-1; 10 nucleotides align to TRBD1. Germline V gene lookup returns CDR1 SGHNT and CDR2 YENEEA. V lost 1 base, J lost 7 bases, and 4 bases stayed unmatched. The CDR3 is 15 residues long. CDR3 sequence reads: CASSLGGTGENEQFF. The CDR3 region has the DNA TGTGCCAGCAGCTTAGGCGGGACAGGGGAAAATGAGCAGTTCTTC.

The rearrangement uses TRBV6-1 and TRBJ2-7; weak D call: TRBD1 (6 bases). From germline, CDR1 is MNHNS and CDR2 SASEGT. Between the trimmed V and J ends, which lost 6 bases and 6 bases, there was a span of 18 bases. The CDR3 extends over 14 amino acids. The CDR3, as DNA: TGTGCCAGCAGCGAAACAGGGCGTCGCTCCGAGCAGTACTTC. It codes for CASSETGRRSEQYF.

The chain couples TRBV5-8 to TRBJ2-7, with D perhaps TRBD2 (5 bases). The CDR3 sequence is 15 residues long. The V end was cut by 5 bases, the J end by 0 bases, with 15 bases between. Germline V gives CDR1 SGHTS, CDR2 YDEGEE. Here the CDR3 reads CASSSTDSYSYEQYF. The CDR3 DNA is TGTGCCAGCAGTTCTACGGACTCATACTCCTACGAGCAGTACTTC.